The rows below give T cell receptor beta chains drawn from one sample of a study of shared clonotypes between healthy human individuals. The protocol was immunoSEQ multiplex PCR, while the TCRdb copy is restricted to in-frame clones and leaves out a portion. The table lists 800,000 or so clones, roughly 96% of them singletons. The sequencing sample was made of naive CD8+ T cells sorted from blood. The receptor source for this set is a young man in good health. Both conserved end residues are part of each CDR3. D genes are given only for firm matches.

j_gene: TRBJ2-7
d_gene: NA
v_gene: TRBV6-1
CDR3nt: TGTGCCAGCAGTGCCTCAGACAACTACGAGCAGTACTTC
CDR3aa: CASSASDNYEQYF

j_gene: TRBJ2-3
d_gene: NA
v_gene: TRBV4-2
CDR3nt: TGTGCCAGCAGTCCCGTCGGAGATACGCAGTATTTT
CDR3aa: CASSPVGDTQYF

j_gene: TRBJ2-5
d_gene: NA
v_gene: TRBV18
CDR3nt: TGTGCCAGCTCACCACTCGCATCCGGGGAGGTAGAGACCCAGTACTTC
CDR3aa: CASSPLASGEVETQYF

j_gene: TRBJ2-1
d_gene: NA
v_gene: TRBV7-9
CDR3nt: TGTGCCAGCAGCTTGACTAGTAACTATGAGCAGTTCTTC
CDR3aa: CASSLTSNYEQFF

j_gene: TRBJ2-2
d_gene: TRBD1
v_gene: TRBV29-1
CDR3nt: TGCAGCGTACGGGGCGACAGGGGGCCCGGGGAGCTGTTTTTT
CDR3aa: CSVRGDRGPGELFF

j_gene: TRBJ2-7
d_gene: TRBD2
v_gene: TRBV7-8
CDR3nt: TGTGCCAGCAACCCACTAGCGTACTCCTACGAGCAGTACTTC
CDR3aa: CASNPLAYSYEQYF

j_gene: TRBJ2-1
d_gene: NA
v_gene: TRBV9
CDR3nt: TGTGCCAGCAGCGTAGAGGCTTTACCGAATGAGCAGTTCTTC
CDR3aa: CASSVEALPNEQFF

j_gene: TRBJ2-1
d_gene: TRBD2
v_gene: TRBV13
CDR3nt: TGTGCCAGCAGCCGCCGAAATGGACTAGCGGGAGATGTTTACAATGAGCAGTTCTTC
CDR3aa: CASSRRNGLAGDVYNEQFF

j_gene: TRBJ2-1
d_gene: NA
v_gene: TRBV10-2
CDR3nt: TGCGCCAGCACTACTACCGACAATGAGCAGTTCTTC
CDR3aa: CASTTTDNEQFF

j_gene: TRBJ1-4
d_gene: NA
v_gene: TRBV7-9
CDR3nt: TGTGCCAGCAGCTCCTCATTCCGGGACGTCAACGAAAAACTGTTTTTT
CDR3aa: CASSSSFRDVNEKLFF

j_gene: TRBJ2-7
d_gene: NA
v_gene: TRBV6-5
CDR3nt: TGTGCCAGCGGGGCCTACGAGCAGTACTTC
CDR3aa: CASGAYEQYF